This TCR beta chain was captured in a study of blood T cells in healthy people across ages. Regarding the study as a whole: Investigators viewed diversity estimates from one million T cells as underestimates, the study reported.

A word on this clonotype: Its matching antigen is unknown.

PCR was performed a second time for 7 to 11 cycles using a sample-barcoded 5' primer and a J-beta primer mix. A template-switch adaptor containing 12 random nucleotides labeled each cDNA molecule. In TCRdb, the 5' RACE reads were re-called with MiXCR into one record per CDR3 protein. The sample contains around 700,000 distinct CDR3 sequences, approximately 25% of which appear only once. The sample was also linked to a second study, of T cells of mothers and their children. That source reports: Mothers and children who were related shared slightly more overlap than unrelated pairs, but not significantly more.

This clonotype originated in a boy younger than 18 in good health. The specimen sequenced was blood.

In DNA form, the CDR3 reads TGCGCCAGCAGTTATACCGCCTCCTACGAGCAGTACTTC. As protein: CASSYTASYEQYF. The V gene is TRBV5-1, the J gene TRBJ2-7; unclear D gene. V gave up 5 bases and J gave up 0 bases, with 9 bases separating them. Germline V CDR1 and CDR2: SGHRS, YFSETQ. The CDR3 is 13 residues long. The full variable domain, in which reference TRBV5-1 and TRBJ2-7 provide the parts outside the CDR3, is KAGVTQTPRYLIKTRGQQVTLSCSPISGHRSVSWYQQTPGQGLQFLFEYFSETQRNKGNFPGRFSGRQFSNSRSEMNVSTLELGDSALYLCASSYTASYEQYFGPGTRLTVT.